This entry features one T cell receptor beta chain sequence. Its specificity is unknown. Roughly 94,000 TCR templates were assayed per sample. Profiled with immunoSEQ multiplex PCR; TCRdb holds only in-frame clones, not every one. Here the sample spans tens of thousands of clones, over 75% being singletons. These data are taken from a study of siplizumab effects on memory and regulatory T cells. CDR3 size: 15 residues. Trimming removed 5 bases from V and 1 base from J; junction bases left unmatched: 6. From germline, CDR1 is SGHVS and CDR2 FQNEAQ. Regarding the study as a whole: Mappable CD4+ clones that were alloreactive averaged 68.8% Treg-derived with siplizumab versus 26.9% in controls. The authors did not confirm suppressive function in proliferating Tregs from siplizumab cultures.

This clonotype originated in a human donor in good health. The chain uses TRBV7-8 and TRBJ2-7, with 9 bases fitting TRBD1. Material for sequencing was naive CD8+ T cells sorted from blood. CDR3 loop: CASSVGTGLSYEQYF. In DNA form, the CDR3 reads TGTGCCAGCAGCGTCGGGACAGGGCTTTCCTACGAGCAGTACTTC.